This T cell receptor (beta chain) was identified in a study of blood T cell repertoires in COVID-19. Using immunoSEQ multiplex PCR, the repertoire was profiled, and TCRdb retains in-frame clones only, with some absent. The sample yields around 92,000 clones, 86% seen once. There are a few counts of this clone. Other DNA sequences in this specimen translate into the identical CDR3. This CDR3 has 14 amino acids. The sequence was collected from a human donor in a cohort sampled during active COVID-19. The sample comprised peripheral blood. The rearrangement links TRBV21-1 to TRBJ2-7; TRBD1 is taken as the D call from the table, unchecked against the DNA. TRBV21-1 is assigned pseudogene status. The CDR3 coding sequence is TGTGCCAGCAGCAAGGGACAGGGGGACGGGGAGCAGTACTTC. Amino acids: CASSKGQGDGEQYF.